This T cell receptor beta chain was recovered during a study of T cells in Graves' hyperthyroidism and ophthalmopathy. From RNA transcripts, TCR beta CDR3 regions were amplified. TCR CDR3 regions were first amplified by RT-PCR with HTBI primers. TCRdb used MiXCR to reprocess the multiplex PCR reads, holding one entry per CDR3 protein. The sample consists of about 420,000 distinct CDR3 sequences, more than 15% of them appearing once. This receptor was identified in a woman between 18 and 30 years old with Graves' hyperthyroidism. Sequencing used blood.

CDR3 loop: CASSLPVLAYEQYF. The CDR3 DNA follows: TGTGCCAGCAGCCTTCCCGTCCTGGCGTACGAGCAGTACTTC. The J gene is TRBJ2-7, the V gene TRBV6-2 or TRBV6-3; D uncertain. The V and J ends lost 6 bases and 4 bases respectively, with 16 bases between them. CDR3 size: 14 residues. Germline-derived CDR1 and CDR2 are MNHEY and SVGEGT.